This TCR beta chain emerged from a study of T-cell memory formation after mild COVID-19. Broader study findings: Among contracting clones, CD4+ were mainly CM/EM and CD8+ enriched in EMRA. Day 15 to 85 contractors were CD4/CD8 balanced; later expanders leaned CD4+. Confirmation of SARS-CoV-2 specificity was lacking for second-wave clones peaking day 37.

Of note for this clonotype: The antigen is unknown.

The authors produced TCR alpha and TCR beta cDNA libraries with sample barcodes and UMIs by 5'RACE using constant-segment primers. Via MiXCR, TCRdb re-called the 5' RACE reads, giving one row per CDR3 protein. This sample has 140,000 or so distinct CDR3 sequences; 15% to 20% occur once, and the top ten carry about 2.1%. V shed 7 bases and J shed 9 bases, with 18 bases lying between them. This CDR3 is built from 14 residues. The rearrangement joins TRBV12-3 or TRBV12-4 to TRBJ2-2; D may be TRBD1 or TRBD2 (5 bases each). Sequenced material: PBMCs or a T cell subset sorted from them (not recorded which). The receptor comes from an adult woman who had mild COVID-19 (a few samples of this study predate the infection). Cell type and time point are not known. Here the CDR3 DNA reads TGTGCCAGCACTCAGAGGGGACCAGGGAGGGAGCTGTTTTTT. Translated, it gives CASTQRGPGRELFF.